This T cell receptor beta chain came from a study of a mutant IDH1 vaccine in newly diagnosed glioma. Across the whole study: Vaccinations were initiated 4-6 weeks following radiotherapy alone, or were given together with temozolomide cycles.

Indicated time point: week 11, during vaccination. Each dose delivered 300 ug of mutant IDH1 20-mer peptide subcutaneously with imiquimod. Each donor presented with a new WHO grade 3 or 4 astrocytoma that tested IDH1-mutant and showed ATRX loss. The CDR3 runs to 21 residues. A word on this clone: Its antigen is not known.

Sequenced by immunoSEQ multiplex PCR; TCRdb stores in-frame clones only, minus some. The sample lists 100,000 to 120,000 clones; about 90% were seen once. Sequenced material: PBMCs, taken from a glioma patient whose treatment included an IDH1 peptide vaccine. The chain links TRBV12-2 to TRBJ2-7; TRBD2 is the table's D call and was not checked against the DNA. TRBV12-2 is flagged as a pseudogene. The TCR originated in a woman in her fifties or sixties with glioma. The CDR3 DNA is TGTGCAAGTCGCTTAGCCAATCCGGGACTAGCGGGAGGGCCCATCTTCCACGAGCAGTACTTC. Amino acid sequence: CASRLANPGLAGGPIFHEQYF.